This is a list of T cell receptor beta chains from one sample in a study of blood T cell repertoires in COVID-19. Using immunoSEQ multiplex PCR, the repertoire was profiled, and TCRdb retains in-frame clones only, with some absent. The table lists roughly 150,000 clones, 80% to 85% of them singletons. Material for sequencing was PBMCs or T cells enriched from blood (not recorded which). Source of these receptors: a man aged 65 to 79 who had been exposed to COVID-19. Each CDR3 is given with its conserved first and last residue. The order of the fields is J gene, clone size, V gene, D gene, CDR3 DNA, CDR3 protein. A D gene is named only where the DNA matches it firmly. Clone size, where shown, is once, few, many, or a class for clones that have expanded.

J gene: TRBJ1-1
clone size: .
V gene: TRBV5-1
D gene: .
CDR3 DNA: TGCGCCAGCAGCTTACAGGGTAATACTGAAGCTTTCTTT
CDR3 protein: CASSLQGNTEAFF

J gene: TRBJ1-2
clone size: .
V gene: TRBV28
D gene: TRBD1
CDR3 DNA: TGTGCCAGCAGTTCCGACAGGGTCGGAGGCTACACCTTC
CDR3 protein: CASSSDRVGGYTF

J gene: TRBJ1-4
clone size: .
V gene: TRBV18
D gene: TRBD1
CDR3 DNA: TGTGCCAGCTCACCACAACAGGGGGCTGAAACTAATGAAAAACTGTTTTTT
CDR3 protein: CASSPQQGAETNEKLFF

J gene: TRBJ2-3
clone size: .
V gene: TRBV4-3
D gene: TRBD2
CDR3 DNA: TGCGCCAGCAGCCTAAGCGGGGGGGCAGATGTGCAGTATTTT
CDR3 protein: CASSLSGGADVQYF

J gene: TRBJ1-2
clone size: .
V gene: TRBV9
D gene: .
CDR3 DNA: TGTGCCAGCACCCCCTATTCGGGGGTAGCCTATGGCTACACCTTC
CDR3 protein: CASTPYSGVAYGYTF

J gene: TRBJ2-1
clone size: .
V gene: TRBV4-1
D gene: .
CDR3 DNA: TGCGCCAGCAGCCAAGCGGGGGGCCTGAATGAGCAGTTCTTC
CDR3 protein: CASSQAGGLNEQFF

J gene: TRBJ2-2
clone size: few
V gene: TRBV9
D gene: .
CDR3 DNA: TGTGCCAGCAGCCCCTGGAGGACTACGAACACCGGGGAGCTGTTTTTT
CDR3 protein: CASSPWRTTNTGELFF

J gene: TRBJ2-7
clone size: .
V gene: TRBV9
D gene: TRBD1
CDR3 DNA: TGTGCCAGCAGCGTAGGAGGGGGCGAGTCGAGAGAGCAGTACTTC
CDR3 protein: CASSVGGGESREQYF

J gene: TRBJ2-1
clone size: .
V gene: TRBV28
D gene: TRBD2
CDR3 DNA: TGTGCCAGCAGTTTGGTAGGAACGGGGGGTTATGAGCAGTTCTTC
CDR3 protein: CASSLVGTGGYEQFF

J gene: TRBJ1-4
clone size: .
V gene: TRBV15
D gene: TRBD1
CDR3 DNA: TGTGCCACCAGCATAGACAGGGTCTCTAATGAAAAACTGTTTTTT
CDR3 protein: CATSIDRVSNEKLFF

J gene: TRBJ2-7
clone size: .
V gene: TRBV3-1/TRBV3-2
D gene: TRBD1
CDR3 DNA: TGTGCCAGCAGCCAAGGGGGACAGGGATCCTACGAGCAGTACTTC
CDR3 protein: CASSQGGQGSYEQYF

J gene: TRBJ1-5
clone size: once
V gene: TRBV19
D gene: .
CDR3 DNA: TGTGCCAGTAGTATTGGGCGATATAGCAATCAGCCCCAGCATTTT
CDR3 protein: CASSIGRYSNQPQHF

J gene: TRBJ2-7
clone size: .
V gene: TRBV14
D gene: TRBD1
CDR3 DNA: TGTGCCAGCAGCGGCCGGGACAGGGAAGGCTGGGACTCCTACGAGCAGTACTTC
CDR3 protein: CASSGRDREGWDSYEQYF